The 22 T cell receptor beta chains given below trace back to one sample, sequenced in a study of PD-1 blockade in classical Hodgkin lymphoma. All the patients suffered relapse after autologous stem cell transplantation, and brentuximab vedotin exposure differed. TCRdb keeps only in-frame clones here, not all; method: immunoSEQ multiplex PCR. The sample records tens of thousands of clones, 90% being singletons. The sequencing here drew on peripheral blood mononuclear cells (PBMCs), taken at baseline. These receptors were taken from a human donor with classical Hodgkin lymphoma.

The genes are TRBV2 and TRBJ1-5; possible D gene TRBD1, 5 bases. V was trimmed by 3 bases and J by 0 bases, leaving 15 bases between them. Germline assignment: CDR1 SNHLY and CDR2 FYNNEI. The CDR3 spans 17 residues. CDR3 sequence reads: CASSDRALPYSNQPQHF. The CDR3 nucleotides are TGTGCCAGCAGTGACAGGGCCTTACCGTATAGCAATCAGCCCCAGCATTTT.

This sequence joins TRBV5-8 and TRBJ1-5; D gene ambiguous. The CDR3 loop spans 15 amino acids. V lost 0 bases and J lost 0, with 7 bases in between. Germline loops: CDR1 SGHTS, CDR2 YDEGEE. CDR3 amino acids: CASSLVLNSNQPQHF. The CDR3 DNA is TGTGCCAGCAGCTTGGTCCTTAATAGCAATCAGCCCCAGCATTTT.

The V call is TRBV2, the J call TRBJ2-1; 8 nucleotides align to TRBD2. The trim removed 2 bases at V and 7 bases at J, leaving 10 bases unmatched. CDR1 is SNHLY, CDR2 FYNNEI, per germline. The CDR3 totals 16 residues. The CDR3 reads CASSEIAGGRVNEQFF. CDR3 DNA sequence: TGTGCCAGCAGTGAAATCGCGGGAGGACGTGTAAATGAGCAGTTCTTC.

This clone was recorded only once. The chain recombines TRBV6-5 with TRBJ2-2; D might be TRBD1 (6 bases). The V gene lost 6 bases and the J gene lost 5 bases, with 7 bases spanning the gap. The CDR3 is made up of 12 amino acids. The germline V gene encodes CDR1 MNHEY and CDR2 SVGAGI. DNA of the CDR3: TGTGCCAGCAGCCAGGGGACCGGGGAGCTGTTTTTT. Translated: CASSQGTGELFF.

The gene calls are TRBV7-9 and TRBJ1-2, with D possibly TRBD1 on 6 matching bases. Germline loops: CDR1 SEHNR, CDR2 FQNEAQ (reference sequence). The CDR3 sequence is 16 residues long. Trimming removed 3 bases at V and 2 bases at J, with 16 bases between. CDR3 sequence reads: CASSLTRGGQNYGYTF. CDR3 nucleotide sequence: TGTGCCAGCAGCTTGACTAGGGGAGGACAGAACTATGGCTACACCTTC.

J is TRBJ2-1 and V is TRBV7-9, with D unresolved. Germline values: CDR1 SEHNR, CDR2 FQNEAQ (reference sequence). The V and J ends lost 6 bases and 5 bases respectively, with 14 bases between them. There are 14 residues in the CDR3. As DNA, the CDR3 is TGTGCCAGCAGACTTCCAGGTCAGAACAATGAGCAGTTCTTC. This sequence encodes CASRLPGQNNEQFF.

The chain joins TRBV6-4 to TRBJ2-7; TRBD1 is a possible D gene (5 bases). CDR1 is MRHNA and CDR2 is SNTAGT in the germline V gene. The CDR3 is 14 residues long. V lost 7 bases and J lost 9, with 22 bases in between. The CDR3 nucleotides read TGTGCCAGCAATCGAGACAGAGTGGAAATTGTGCAGTACTTC. Translated, it gives CASNRDRVEIVQYF.

The chain uses TRBV19 and TRBJ2-1; D is possibly TRBD1 (6 bases). Germline V gene lookup returns CDR1 LNHDA and CDR2 SQIVND (reference sequence). This CDR3 spans 12 amino acids. V gave up 7 bases and J gave up 7 bases, with 11 bases separating them. The CDR3 DNA reads TGTGCCAGTACCCAGGGGATAAATGAGCAGTTCTTC. Its protein is CASTQGINEQFF.

The J gene is TRBJ2-7, the V gene TRBV5-1; 11 positions match TRBD2. Germline loops: CDR1 SGHRS, CDR2 YFSETQ. Trimming removed 4 bases from V and 4 bases from J; junction bases left unmatched: 10. The CDR3 is made up of 16 amino acids. The CDR3 reads CASSRSLAGGSYEQYF. The CDR3 region has the DNA TGCGCCAGCAGCAGATCCCTAGCGGGAGGAAGTTACGAGCAGTACTTC.

The rearrangement links TRBV9 to TRBJ2-3; D gene ambiguous. Germline CDR1 SGDLS, CDR2 YYNGEE. CDR3 length: 16 residues. Deletions cut 0 bases from V and 0 bases from J, with 11 bases between. The CDR3 sequence is CASSVEFGPSTDTQYF. The CDR3 region has the DNA TGTGCCAGCAGCGTAGAATTCGGGCCAAGCACAGATACGCAGTATTTT.

V and J are TRBV19 and TRBJ2-7; D might be TRBD1 (5 bases). Trimming removed 5 bases at V and 3 bases at J, with 8 bases between. CDR3 length: 12 amino acids. CDR1 and CDR2 from the germline V gene are LNHDA and SQIVND (reference sequence). The CDR3 region has the DNA TGTGCCAGTAGTTTTACAGGCTACGAGCAGTACTTC. This sequence encodes CASSFTGYEQYF.

Regarding this clone: The junction does not match germline at one end; this may be a read error. The chain is built from TRBV5-3 and TRBJ2-7; D perhaps matches TRBD1 (6 bases). TRBV5-3 is an ORF for which the function is uncertain. The CDR3 runs 12 residues. CDR3 residues: CASSSGEYEQYF. CDR3 DNA: TGTGCCAGCAGCTCAGGGGAGTACGAGCAGTACTTC.

This clone appeared a single time. Other DNA sequences in the same sample also yield this CDR3. The chain has TRBV28 and TRBJ2-7, with D tentatively TRBD1 (5 bases). Germline CDR1 reads MDHEN; CDR2 reads SYDVKM. CDR3 length equals 12 residues. The ends were cut back, 6 bases at V and 4 bases at J, with 10 bases in the middle. CDR3 DNA: TGTGCCAGCAGCCACGACAGTTACGAGCAGTACTTC. This encodes CASSHDSYEQYF.

The gene calls are TRBV13 and TRBJ2-7; D not certain. The germline CDR1 and CDR2 sequences are PRHDT and FYEKMQ (reference sequence). The V end lost 1 base, the J end lost 2 bases, and 9 bases lay between the germline ends. The CDR3 has 14 amino acids. The CDR3, as DNA: TGTGCCAGCAGCTTAGTAGGGAAGACCTACGAGCAGTACTTC. This translates into CASSLVGKTYEQYF. The whole variable domain, filled in from reference TRBV13 and TRBJ2-7, reads AAGVIQSPRHLIKEKRETATLKCYPIPRHDTVYWYQQGPGQDPQFLISFYEKMQSDKGSIPDRFSAQQFSDYHSELNMSSLELGDSALYFCASSLVGKTYEQYFGPGTRLTVT.

By proportion, this clone is medium-sized (0.01 to 0.1%). This chain links TRBV5-4 with TRBJ1-3; weak D call: TRBD1 (6 bases). The CDR3 consists of 13 residues. The germline CDR1 and CDR2 sequences are SGHNT and YYREEE (reference sequence). V lost 7 bases to trimming and J lost 4 bases, with 12 bases between them. For the CDR3, the DNA is TGTGCCAGCCGGCCAGGGGACGGAAACACCATATATTTT. It yields the protein CASRPGDGNTIYF.

The rearrangement links TRBV7-8 to TRBJ2-7; weak D call: TRBD2 (5 bases). V was trimmed by 2 bases and J by 6 bases, leaving 11 bases between them. Germline V lookup: CDR1 SGHVS, CDR2 FQNEAQ. The CDR3 extends over 13 amino acids. In nucleotides, the CDR3 is TGTGCCAGCAGCTTATACGGGGTGCCCGAGCAGTACTTC. Translating gives CASSLYGVPEQYF. The full variable domain, in which reference TRBV7-8 and TRBJ2-7 provide the parts outside the CDR3, is GAGVSQSPRYKVAKRGQDVALRCDPISGHVSLFWYQQALGQGPEFLTYFQNEAQLDKSGLPSDRFFAERPEGSVSTLKIQRTQQEDSAVYLCASSLYGVPEQYFGPGTRLTVT.

The V gene is TRBV4-1, the J gene TRBJ1-5; TRBD1 is a possible D gene (5 bases). Trimming took off 4 bases at V and 1 base at J, with 14 bases between the two ends. The CDR3 contains 16 residues. Germline V gene data show CDR1 as MGHRA and CDR2 as YSYEKL. The CDR3 is CASSPRTLLSNQPQHF. DNA for the CDR3: TGCGCCAGCAGCCCGAGGACACTCTTAAGCAATCAGCCCCAGCATTTT.

This clone is medium-sized in the sample. This sequence joins TRBV18 and TRBJ1-5; TRBD1 matches at 11 bases. The CDR3 spans 19 residues. CDR1 is KGHSH and CDR2 is LQKENI in the germline V gene. Trimming took 3 bases from V and 0 from J; bases not matched to a gene: 10. This CDR3 is CASSPTGQGAYYSNQPQHF. In DNA form, the CDR3 reads TGTGCCAGCTCACCTACTGGACAGGGGGCCTACTATAGCAATCAGCCCCAGCATTTT.

The chain couples TRBV6-1 to TRBJ1-5; tentative D call: TRBD1 (6 bases). Per germline, CDR1 MNHNS and CDR2 SASEGT. V dropped 2 bases and J dropped 4 bases, with 9 bases sitting between them. The CDR3 is 14 residues long. CDR3 nucleotides: TGTGCCAGCAGTGAATGGGGGGCAAATCAGCCCCAGCATTTT. Translating it yields CASSEWGANQPQHF.

This chain connects TRBV5-1 to TRBJ2-1, with 10 bases aligning to TRBD2. V dropped 4 bases and J dropped 8; count of bases not matched to a gene: 12. This CDR3 is 16 amino acids long. Germline V gene sequence: CDR1 SGHRS, CDR2 YFSETQ. This CDR3 is CASSLGLSGGRYEQFF. In DNA, the CDR3 is TGCGCCAGCAGCCTGGGGCTTAGCGGGGGGCGGTATGAGCAGTTCTTC.

The rearrangement joins TRBV27 to TRBJ2-7; 11 bases map to TRBD2. Germline V gene lookup returns CDR1 MNHEY and CDR2 SMNVEV (reference sequence). The CDR3 runs to 14 residues. Germline trimming cut 5 bases from V and 3 bases from J; bases unmatched to any gene: 3. Here the CDR3 DNA reads TGTGCCAGCAGTGGAGGGACTAGCGGCTACGAGCAGTACTTC. Translated, it gives CASSGGTSGYEQYF.

V is TRBV28 and J is TRBJ2-7; 9 nucleotides line up with TRBD2. Trimming removed 3 bases from V and 5 bases from J; junction bases left unmatched: 5. This CDR3 spans 14 amino acids. CDR1 and CDR2 (germline): MDHEN, SYDVKM. Here the CDR3 DNA reads TGTGCCAGCAGTTTCGGCGGGAGGGCCCACGAGCAGTACTTC. As protein: CASSFGGRAHEQYF.